This TCR beta chain was captured in a study of identical twins. The study, taken as a whole, reports: Abundant cord blood beta clonotypes carried fewer insertions; memory repertoires showed none.

CDR1 is SEHNR, CDR2 FQNEAQ, per germline (reference sequence). Trimming left V 2 bases short and J 5 bases short, with 21 bases between. The CDR3 has 17 amino acids. Template switching (which added a universal primer site) was used, and cDNA carried unique molecular identifiers. MiXCR, applied by TCRdb to the 5' RACE reads, yields one record per CDR3 protein. This sample has around 480,000 distinct CDR3 sequences, with roughly an eighth found just once. About this clonotype itself: What it binds is not known.

These same data were also listed under a study on yellow fever vaccine responses in identical twins.

This chain links TRBV7-9 with TRBJ2-5; D perhaps matches TRBD1 (5 bases). This receptor was identified in a woman aged 18-29 years in good health. The specimen sequenced was CD4+ T cells sorted from blood. The CDR3 loop is CASSLNHLVSAGETQYF. The CDR3 region has the DNA TGTGCCAGCAGCTTAAATCATCTGGTCTCCGCAGGGGAGACCCAGTACTTC.